Given below is one T cell receptor (beta chain) in context. Here immunoSEQ multiplex PCR was the method, and the copy in TCRdb shows in-frame clones only, minus some. The sample includes 250,000 to 300,000 clones, 70% to 90% of them seen just once. This specimen belongs to a study of blood T cell repertoires in COVID-19. Trimming shortened V by 8 bases and J by 0 bases, and 13 bases separated the two germline ends. There are 14 residues in the CDR3. Germline assignment: CDR1 SGHAT and CDR2 FQDESV (reference sequence). Recruitment covered under 25 US areas and drew participants whose ages spanned roughly 18 to 100 years. Cohorts were assigned according to the clinical history that participants reported.

The sample taken for sequencing was PBMCs or T cells enriched from blood (not recorded which). The chain recombines TRBV11-1 with TRBJ1-1; D remains ambiguous. The TCR comes from a woman between 50 and 59 years old who had recovered from COVID-19. The CDR3 nucleotides are TGTGCCAGCGAGAAAGAGGCCATGAACACTGAAGCTTTCTTT. This gives the protein CASEKEAMNTEAFF. Supplemented by reference TRBV11-1 and TRBJ1-1, the full variable domain reads EAEVAQSPRYKITEKSQAVAFWCDPISGHATLYWYRQILGQGPELLVQFQDESVVDDSQLPKDRFSAERLKGVDSTLKIQPAELGDSAMYLCASEKEAMNTEAFFGQGTRLTVV.